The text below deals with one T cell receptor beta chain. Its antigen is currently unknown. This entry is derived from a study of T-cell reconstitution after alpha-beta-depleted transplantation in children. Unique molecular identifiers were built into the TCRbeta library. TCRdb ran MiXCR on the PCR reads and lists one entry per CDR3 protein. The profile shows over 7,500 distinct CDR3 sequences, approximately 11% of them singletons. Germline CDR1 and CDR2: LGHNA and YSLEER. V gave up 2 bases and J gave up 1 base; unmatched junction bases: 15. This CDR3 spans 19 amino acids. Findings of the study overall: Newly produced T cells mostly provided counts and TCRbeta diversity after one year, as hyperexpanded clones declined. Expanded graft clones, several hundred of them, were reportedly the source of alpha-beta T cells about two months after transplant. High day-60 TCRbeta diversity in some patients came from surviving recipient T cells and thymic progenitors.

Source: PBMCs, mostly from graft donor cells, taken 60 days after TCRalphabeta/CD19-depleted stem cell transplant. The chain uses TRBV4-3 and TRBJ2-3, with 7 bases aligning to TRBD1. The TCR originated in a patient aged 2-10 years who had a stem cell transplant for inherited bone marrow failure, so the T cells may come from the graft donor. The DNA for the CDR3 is TGCGCCAGCAGCCAACGAACCGGGACAGCGCGGTGGGGCACAGATACGCAGTATTTT. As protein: CASSQRTGTARWGTDTQYF.